This T cell receptor (beta chain) was sequenced during a study of blood T cell repertoires in COVID-19 (dated by TCRdb to about 2020). As for the study more broadly: Collaborator samples came from the United States, Italy and Spain and covered acute and convalescent phases of COVID-19. The prospective study material was composed of cDNA or gDNA derived from T cells, B-cell-depleted T cells, or PBMCs. Subjects who had been exposed to COVID-19, were actively infected with it, or had recovered from it provided the deeply sampled blood TCRbeta repertoires that made up the dataset. The repertoires were released in a freely available public database intended as a resource for research on the immune response to SARS-CoV-2. The samples were drawn from two sources: the first 160 participants of the ongoing ImmuneRACE study, and 1,254 subjects contributed by 6 global collaborators. A de-identified subject ID, COVID-19 status, age in years and sex were almost always included in the sample metadata. Where available, HLA class I and class II types were taken from metadata supplied by the sample provider and were not determined by assay-based typing.

Enrolling through a virtual design, the prospective study's participants ranged in age from roughly 18 to 95 years and lived across 20 to 25 United States geographic areas. In the prospective study, cohorts were assigned on the basis of participant-reported clinical history obtained from a screening survey and a study questionnaire. Mobile phlebotomists in the prospective study collected whole blood, serum and a nasopharyngeal or oropharyngeal swab from every participant. Prospective study participants could optionally give additional blood draws and questionnaires over an approximately 2-month period. Blood samples from the prospective study were shipped frozen or at room temperature prior to DNA extraction. Points on this clone: No antigen is known for it. Base qualities are not recorded, but no much larger clone differs from it by a single base.

The immunoSEQ Assay, a bias-controlled multiplex PCR, was used to amplify TCRbeta CDR3 regions from genomic DNA. The study's own analysis went as follows. The number of nucleated cells in each sample was estimated by amplification of reference gene primers within the assay. To quantify the absolute abundance of each unique TCRbeta CDR3 rearrangement, sequence reads were collapsed and filtered. For each sample, productive Simpson clonality was calculated by taking the square root of Simpson's diversity index across productive rearrangements. As stored in TCRdb, this immuneACCESS dataset retains in-frame rearrangements with V and J assigned. A fraction of the clones does not appear; measured against another copy, unresolved V genes explain less than half of the discrepancy, and the remainder lacks a known reason. V, J and clone size derive from that table, while D and trimming were established from the DNA sequence. This sample gives roughly 250,000 clones in total; around 88% of them show up just once. Less than 4% of the sample goes to the ten largest clones.

General study outcomes and caveats: The quantity of clinical and demographic metadata differed by source and by participant and was supplied without curation.

The TCR originated in a woman between 35 and 50 years old with acute COVID-19. The specimen sequenced was PBMCs or T cells enriched from blood (not recorded which).

Read as DNA, the sequence is TGCGCCAGCAGCCGATCACAGGGTTTTTCTGGAAACACCATATATTTT. The translation is CASSRSQGFSGNTIYF. Rearrangement joined TRBV4-1 to TRBJ1-3; the D gene is perhaps TRBD1, on 6 matching bases. V and J lose 4 bases and 1 base, and a span of 14 bases separates them. The CDR3 measures 16 amino acids from cysteine to phenylalanine. Left in the record is the CDR3 DNA by itself, 48 bases read in frame from the first base. CDR1 is given as MGHRA and CDR2 as YSYEKL, both from the germline V gene.